What follows are 32 T cell receptor beta chains derived from one specimen sequenced in a study of T cell responses to AZD1222 COVID-19 vaccine. Assay: immunoSEQ multiplex PCR; the TCRdb copy retains only in-frame clones and omits some. The sample consists of about 72,000 clones, roughly 89% of them appearing once. The sample here was peripheral blood, taken on day 0 of AZD1222 vaccination. The receptors stem from an adult in good health.

The rearrangement uses TRBV30 and TRBJ1-5, with D unclear. Germline lookup yields CDR1 GTSNPN and CDR2 SVGIG (reference sequence). The CDR3 has 11 residues. V dropped 4 bases and J dropped 4 bases, with 5 bases sitting between them. The CDR3 protein is CAWIWNQPQHF. The CDR3 coding sequence is TGTGCCTGGATATGGAATCAGCCCCAGCATTTT.

This sequence joins TRBV7-9 and TRBJ1-2; no firm D call. The CDR3 is 15 amino acids. Looked up from germline, CDR1 is SEHNR and CDR2 is FQNEAQ (reference sequence). Deletions cut 2 bases from V and 8 bases from J, with 18 bases between. DNA of the CDR3: TGTGCCAGCAGCTTATTTCGGCAGGCGGGTGGCGGCTACACCTTC. Translating gives CASSLFRQAGGGYTF.

The chain carries TRBV10-3 and TRBJ1-1; D remains ambiguous. V was cut by 5 bases and J by 1 base, with 8 bases left in between. The CDR3 length is 13 residues. Germline values: CDR1 ENHRY, CDR2 SYGVKD. In nucleotides, the CDR3 is TGTGCCATCAGTCCCCGTAGGAACACTGAAGCTTTCTTT. The encoded protein is CAISPRRNTEAFF.

The chain has TRBV28 and TRBJ1-4, with D perhaps TRBD1 (5 bases). Germline CDR1 is MDHEN and CDR2 is SYDVKM. There are 14 residues in the CDR3. Deletions cut 7 bases from V and 1 base from J, with 10 bases between. The DNA of the CDR3 is TGTGCCAGCACCGGGGCTGGAACTAATGAAAAACTGTTTTTT. The encoded protein is CASTGAGTNEKLFF.

This chain joins TRBV5-5 and TRBJ2-5, with TRBD2 identical over 7 bases. J lost 4 bases, V lost 4 bases, and 7 bases had no gene match. The CDR3 extends over 14 amino acids. Germline CDR1 SGHKS, CDR2 YYEKEE (reference sequence). CDR3 nucleotides: TGTGCCAGCAGCCTACGGTGGGGGGGAGAGACCCAGTACTTC. This gives the protein CASSLRWGGETQYF. The complete variable domain, with remaining parts taken from reference TRBV5-5 and TRBJ2-5, reads DAGVTQSPTHLIKTRGQQVTLRCSPISGHKSVSWYQQVLGQGPQFIFQYYEKEERGRGNFPDRFSARQFPNYSSELNVNALLLGDSALYLCASSLRWGGETQYFGPGTRLLVL.

This chain links TRBV15 with TRBJ2-2; 10 positions match TRBD2. The germline V gene has CDR1 LNHNV and CDR2 YYDKDF (reference sequence). The V gene end was trimmed by 1 base and the J gene end by 2 bases; junction bases not matched to a gene: 4. There are 17 residues in the CDR3. CDR3 sequence: CATSRGGTSENTGELFF. The CDR3 DNA reads as TGTGCCACCAGCAGAGGTGGGACTAGCGAAAACACCGGGGAGCTGTTTTTT.

CDR3 bases: TGTGCCAGCAGCGTCCTAGAGAGGACCGGGGAGCTGTTTTTT. It specifies CASSVLERTGELFF. The chain recombines TRBV7-7 with TRBJ2-2; D not resolved. The CDR3 loop spans 14 amino acids. Germline CDR1 and CDR2: SSHAT and FNYEAQ (reference sequence). Trimming shortened V by 5 bases and J by 5 bases, and 12 bases separated the two germline ends.

The rearrangement uses TRBV27 and TRBJ1-1; D remains ambiguous. The V gene's germline CDR1 is MNHEY and CDR2 SMNVEV (reference sequence). Between the trimmed V and J ends, which lost 6 bases and 2 bases, there was a span of 13 bases. The CDR3 is made up of 14 amino acids. The CDR3 reads CASRPFRGNTEAFF. CDR3 nucleotides: TGTGCCAGCAGACCCTTTCGGGGTAACACTGAAGCTTTCTTT.

This clone was counted a few times. V gene TRBV2 combines with J gene TRBJ2-1; D unresolved. The CDR3 spans 12 residues. Trimming stripped 3 bases from V and 13 bases from J, with 13 bases between. Germline CDR1 is SNHLY and CDR2 is FYNNEI. In DNA form, the CDR3 reads TGTGCCAGCAGTGATCCCAGTAAGGAACAGTTCTTC. This sequence encodes CASSDPSKEQFF.

The chain recombines TRBV19 with TRBJ1-4; 7 bases map to TRBD1. V shed 7 bases, J shed 5 bases, and the junction held 13 bases outside the gene matches. This CDR3 has 16 residues. CDR1 is LNHDA, CDR2 SQIVND, per germline (reference sequence). The CDR3 spells CASTPSRQGVNEKLFF. DNA for the CDR3: TGTGCCAGTACCCCATCCAGACAGGGCGTAAATGAAAAACTGTTTTTT.

The chain recombines TRBV30 with TRBJ2-1; D is unclear. CDR3 length equals 13 residues. Trimming shortened V by 4 bases and J by 8 bases, and 15 bases separated the two germline ends. Germline V gene lookup returns CDR1 GTSNPN and CDR2 SVGIG (reference sequence). The CDR3 region is CAWIVRSRDEQFF. Written as DNA, the CDR3 is TGTGCCTGGATCGTGCGGAGCCGGGATGAGCAGTTCTTC.

The chain employs TRBV6-2 or TRBV6-3 and TRBJ2-3, with a possible D match to TRBD2 (6 bases). This CDR3 spans 15 amino acids. CDR1 is MNHEY, CDR2 SVGEGT, per germline. Trimming shortened V by 0 bases and J by 4 bases, and 11 bases separated the two germline ends. DNA of the CDR3: TGTGCCAGCAGTTACTCGGGACGGGAGCCAGATACGCAGTATTTT. It codes for CASSYSGREPDTQYF.

The chain couples TRBV5-4 to TRBJ1-3, with D uncertain. The CDR3 has 14 amino acids. The ends were cut back, 4 bases at V and 2 bases at J, with 10 bases in the middle. Germline lookup yields CDR1 SGHNT and CDR2 YYREEE (reference sequence). Here the CDR3 reads CASSPGSPGNTIYF. CDR3 DNA: TGTGCCAGCAGCCCCGGCTCTCCTGGAAACACCATATATTTT.

The chain joins TRBV29-1 to TRBJ2-3; a weak D match, TRBD1 (6 bases). V dropped 4 bases and J dropped 0 bases, with 8 bases sitting between them. CDR1 SQVTM and CDR2 ANQGSEA come from the germline V gene. This CDR3 contains 13 residues. The CDR3 region is CSVADSSTDTQYF. The CDR3 bases are TGCAGCGTTGCGGACAGTAGCACAGATACGCAGTATTTT.

This clone was recorded a few times. The V call is TRBV19, the J call TRBJ2-2, with D possibly TRBD2 on 6 matching bases. CDR3 length: 13 residues. The V end was cut by 6 bases, the J end by 6 bases, with 11 bases between. CDR1 is LNHDA, CDR2 SQIVND, per germline (reference sequence). CDR3 amino acids: CASRGGAAGELFF. The CDR3 coding sequence is TGTGCCAGTAGAGGAGGGGCGGCCGGGGAGCTGTTTTTT.

This clone was observed a handful of times. This sequence joins TRBV24-1 and TRBJ2-1; a weak D match, TRBD2 (5 bases). The CDR3 spans 15 residues. Germline CDR1 and CDR2: KGHDR and SFDVKD. With 1 base removed from V and 7 bases from J, the gap between germline ends came to 13 bases. CDR3 protein: CATSDLRGRGNEQFF. The CDR3 DNA is TGTGCCACCAGTGATTTAAGAGGCCGAGGGAATGAGCAGTTCTTC.

The V and J genes are TRBV28 and TRBJ2-7, with D hard to call. The CDR3 sequence is 13 residues long. V gave up 6 bases and J gave up 2 bases, with 11 bases separating them. CDR1 and CDR2 (germline): MDHEN, SYDVKM. CDR3 in amino acids: CASRRGLPYEQYF. The CDR3, as DNA: TGTGCCAGCAGGCGAGGTTTGCCCTACGAGCAGTACTTC. Drawing the rest from reference TRBV28 and TRBJ2-7, the complete variable domain is DVKVTQSSRYLVKRTGEKVFLECVQDMDHENMFWYRQDPGLGLRLIYFSYDVKMKEKGDIPEGYSVSREKKERFSLILESASTNQTSMYLCASRRGLPYEQYFGPGTRLTVT.

J is TRBJ1-2 and V is TRBV7-2; 7 positions match TRBD1. J was trimmed by 1 base and V by 0 bases; bases with no gene match: 20. Germline loops: CDR1 SGHTA, CDR2 FQGNSA. This CDR3 is built from 21 residues. CDR3 nucleotide sequence: TGTGCCAGCAGCTTAGCCGCAGGGGGTGAGGGGGCCACCCCCCTTAACTATGGCTACACCTTC. Its translation: CASSLAAGGEGATPLNYGYTF.

The chain recombines TRBV9 with TRBJ2-7, with D tentatively TRBD2 (5 bases). CDR3 length: 15 amino acids. V was trimmed by 0 bases and J by 4 bases, leaving 14 bases between them. Germline V gene data show CDR1 as SGDLS and CDR2 as YYNGEE. In DNA, the CDR3 is TGTGCCAGCAGCGTAGCGGGGAGCGATGTTTACGAGCAGTACTTC. Translating gives CASSVAGSDVYEQYF.

The V gene is TRBV7-3, the J gene TRBJ1-1; no clear D. Germline CDR1 is SGHTA and CDR2 is FQGTGA. Trimming removed 4 bases at V and 4 bases at J, with 10 bases between. The length of the CDR3 is 13 residues. The CDR3 loop reads CASSSLDGTEAFF. The CDR3 bases are TGTGCCAGCAGCTCCCTGGACGGCACTGAAGCTTTCTTT. Full variable domain (rest looked up from reference TRBV7-3 and TRBJ1-1): GAGVSQTPSNKVTEKGKYVELRCDPISGHTALYWYRQSLGQGPEFLIYFQGTGAADDSGLPNDRFFAVRPEGSVSTLKIQRTERGDSAVYLCASSSLDGTEAFFGQGTRLTVV.

The chain links TRBV24-1 to TRBJ2-7; 12 bases line up with TRBD1. The J segment lost 5 bases and the V segment lost 3 bases, leaving 7 bases of the junction unmatched. This CDR3 comprises 16 residues. In germline, CDR1 is KGHDR, CDR2 SFDVKD. In DNA form, the CDR3 reads TGTGCCACCAGTGATACCGGGACAGGGGGCTGGAACGAGCAGTACTTC. Its translation: CATSDTGTGGWNEQYF.

The gene calls are TRBV6-5 and TRBJ1-1; D gene uncertain. CDR1 is MNHEY and CDR2 is SVGAGI in the germline V gene. This CDR3 comprises 14 residues. V was cut by 0 bases and J by 3 bases, with 8 bases left in between. The CDR3 here is CASSYSIRDTEAFF. As DNA, the CDR3 is TGTGCCAGCAGTTACTCGATAAGGGACACTGAAGCTTTCTTT.

Only one count was recorded for this clone. This sequence joins TRBV21-1 and TRBJ1-6; TRBD1 reflects the table's D call only, with no check against the DNA. TRBV21-1 is a pseudogene. The CDR3 is made up of 14 amino acids. The CDR3 region is CASSRDRGGSPLHF. CDR3 nucleotide sequence: TGTGCCAGCAGCAGAGACAGGGGGGGTTCACCCCTCCACTTT.

This chain links TRBV2 with TRBJ2-7, with D perhaps TRBD1 or TRBD2 (5 bases each). CDR1 is SNHLY, CDR2 FYNNEI, per germline. This CDR3 spans 11 amino acids. The V and J ends lost 8 bases and 7 bases respectively, with 12 bases between them. CDR3 sequence reads: CASRDGVEQYF. In nucleotides, the CDR3 is TGTGCCAGCCGGGACGGAGTAGAGCAGTACTTC. The complete variable domain, with remaining parts taken from reference TRBV2 and TRBJ2-7, reads EPEVTQTPSHQVTQMGQEVILRCVPISNHLYFYWYRQILGQKVEFLVSFYNNEISEKSEIFDDQFSVERPDGSNFTLKIRSTKLEDSAMYFCASRDGVEQYFGPGTRLTVT.

This chain links TRBV7-3 with TRBJ2-2; the D gene is possibly TRBD1 (5 bases). Per germline, CDR1 SGHTA and CDR2 FQGTGA. This CDR3 comprises 18 residues. Trimming pared 1 base from V and 0 bases from J, leaving 15 bases between. The CDR3 region is CASSLKGVRGANTGELFF. DNA for the CDR3: TGTGCCAGCAGCTTAAAAGGGGTACGCGGCGCGAACACCGGGGAGCTGTTTTTT.

The V and J genes are TRBV2 and TRBJ2-5; 8 bases line up with TRBD2. V lost 6 bases and J lost 5; bases outside the gene matches: 2. Germline V gives CDR1 SNHLY, CDR2 FYNNEI. CDR3 size: 12 residues. CDR3 coding DNA: TGTGCCAGCAGCCCGGGAGGGGAGACCCAGTACTTC. Protein: CASSPGGETQYF.

The chain combines TRBV27 with TRBJ1-6; tentatively, D is TRBD1 (5 bases). Germline-derived CDR1 and CDR2 are MNHEY and SMNVEV (reference sequence). The CDR3 totals 15 residues. V lost 6 bases, J lost 10 bases, and 19 bases lay in between. For the CDR3, the DNA is TGTGCCAGCAGCCCCCGGGACCCGGGACGGTCACCCCTCCACTTT. Protein product: CASSPRDPGRSPLHF.

CDR3 sequence reads: CASSLQEYTEAFF. CDR3 nucleotides: TGTGCCAGCAGTTTACAAGAATACACTGAAGCTTTCTTT. V is TRBV27 and J is TRBJ1-1; D is ambiguous. V lost 2 bases and J lost 3, with 7 bases in between. Germline loops: CDR1 MNHEY, CDR2 SMNVEV (reference sequence). This CDR3 is 13 amino acids long.

This clone has more than one count but fewer than ten. The chain joins TRBV7-2 to TRBJ1-6, with 10 bases matching TRBD1. Looked up from germline, CDR1 is SGHTA and CDR2 is FQGNSA. The CDR3 totals 15 residues. V lost 5 bases, J lost 6 bases, and 4 bases stayed unmatched. CDR3: CASSQRQGANSPLHF. CDR3 sequence (DNA): TGTGCCAGCAGCCAAAGACAGGGGGCTAATTCACCCCTCCACTTT.

This chain connects TRBV11-3 to TRBJ2-2; either TRBD1 or TRBD2 may supply D (5 bases each). V was pared by 1 base and J by 3 bases, with 12 bases between. The germline V gene has CDR1 SGHNT and CDR2 YENEEA. The CDR3 has 16 amino acids. The DNA of the CDR3 is TGTGCCAGCAGCTTAGGGCGGCAGGGACACACCGGGGAGCTGTTTTTT. Its protein product is CASSLGRQGHTGELFF.

The V gene is TRBV25-1, the J gene TRBJ1-6, with 11 bases lining up with TRBD1. Germline CDR1 is MGHDK and CDR2 is SYGVNS. Unmatched junction bases numbered 6, after V lost 2 bases and J lost 9 bases. This CDR3 comprises 16 residues. DNA of the CDR3: TGTGCCAGCAGTGAAATATCCGGGACAGGGGGTTCACCCCTCCACTTT. This sequence encodes CASSEISGTGGSPLHF.

The count of this clone is one. V gene TRBV7-9 combines with J gene TRBJ1-1, with D possibly matching TRBD1 (5 bases). V gave up 1 base and J gave up 12 bases, with 18 bases separating them. Looked up from germline, CDR1 is SEHNR and CDR2 is FQNEAQ (reference sequence). The CDR3 runs to 14 residues. CDR3 nucleotide sequence: TGTGCCAGCAGCTTAGGAGGGACCGGGACGGTTACTTTCTTT. Translated: CASSLGGTGTVTFF.